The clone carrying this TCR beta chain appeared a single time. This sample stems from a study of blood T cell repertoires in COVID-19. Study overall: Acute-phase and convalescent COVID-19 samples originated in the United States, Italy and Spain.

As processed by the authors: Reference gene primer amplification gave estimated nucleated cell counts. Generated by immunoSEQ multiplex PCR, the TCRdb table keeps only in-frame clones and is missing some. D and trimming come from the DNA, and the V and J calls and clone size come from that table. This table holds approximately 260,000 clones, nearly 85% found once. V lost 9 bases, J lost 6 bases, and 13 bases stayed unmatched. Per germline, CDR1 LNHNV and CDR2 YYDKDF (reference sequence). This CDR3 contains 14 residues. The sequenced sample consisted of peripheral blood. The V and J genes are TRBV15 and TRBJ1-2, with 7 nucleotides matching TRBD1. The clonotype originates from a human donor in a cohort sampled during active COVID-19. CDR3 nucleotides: TGTGCCACTGAGCGGGGGGACAGAGGCGATGGCTACACCTTC. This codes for CATERGDRGDGYTF.